This T cell receptor beta chain was identified in a study of blood T cell repertoires in COVID-19. This clone appeared once. Using immunoSEQ multiplex PCR, the repertoire was profiled, and TCRdb retains in-frame clones only, with some absent. Of fewer than 300,000 clones listed, nearly 90% are singletons. The germline V gene has CDR1 MNHEY and CDR2 SVGAGI. CDR3 size: 13 residues. V shed 6 bases and J shed 1 base, with 10 bases lying between them. The rearrangement joins TRBV6-5 to TRBJ2-7; no definite D call. The TCR was taken from a woman aged 25 to 39 with acute or convalescent COVID-19. Specimen: peripheral blood. The CDR3: CASSPRLSYEQYF. The CDR3 DNA follows: TGTGCCAGCAGCCCGAGATTGTCCTACGAGCAGTACTTC.